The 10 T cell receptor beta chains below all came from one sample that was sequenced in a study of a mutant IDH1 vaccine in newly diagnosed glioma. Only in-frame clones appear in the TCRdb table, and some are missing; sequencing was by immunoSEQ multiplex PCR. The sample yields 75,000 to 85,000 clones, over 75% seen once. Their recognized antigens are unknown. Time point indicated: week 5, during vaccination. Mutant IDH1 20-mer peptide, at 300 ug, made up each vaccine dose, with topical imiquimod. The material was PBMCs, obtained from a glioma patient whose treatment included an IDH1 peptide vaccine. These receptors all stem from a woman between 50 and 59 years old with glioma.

CDR3 sequence reads: CASSSGQGQGEQYF. The DNA for the CDR3 is TGTGCCAGCAGCTCCGGACAGGGTCAGGGCGAGCAGTACTTC. The rearrangement joins TRBV5-4 to TRBJ2-7; TRBD1 aligns across 8 bases. Germline loops: CDR1 SGHNT, CDR2 YYREEE (reference sequence). V gave up 3 bases and J gave up 6 bases; unmatched junction bases: 8. The CDR3 spans 14 residues. Drawing the rest from reference TRBV5-4 and TRBJ2-7, the complete variable domain is ETGVTQSPTHLIKTRGQQVTLRCSSQSGHNTVSWYQQALGQGPQFIFQYYREEENGRGNFPPRFSGLQFPNYSSELNVNALELDDSALYLCASSSGQGQGEQYFGPGTRLTVT.

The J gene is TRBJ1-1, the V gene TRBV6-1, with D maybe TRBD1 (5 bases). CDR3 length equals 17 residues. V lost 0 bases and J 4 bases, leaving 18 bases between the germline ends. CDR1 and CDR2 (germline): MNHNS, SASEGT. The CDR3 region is CASSEAQTGELATEAFF. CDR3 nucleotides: TGTGCCAGCAGTGAAGCACAAACGGGGGAATTGGCCACTGAAGCTTTCTTT.

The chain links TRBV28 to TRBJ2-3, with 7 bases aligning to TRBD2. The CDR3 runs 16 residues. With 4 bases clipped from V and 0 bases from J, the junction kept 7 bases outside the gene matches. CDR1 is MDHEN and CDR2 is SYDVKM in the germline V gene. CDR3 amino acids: CASSSWGGTSTDTQYF. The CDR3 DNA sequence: TGTGCCAGCAGTTCCTGGGGGGGAACTAGCACAGATACGCAGTATTTT.

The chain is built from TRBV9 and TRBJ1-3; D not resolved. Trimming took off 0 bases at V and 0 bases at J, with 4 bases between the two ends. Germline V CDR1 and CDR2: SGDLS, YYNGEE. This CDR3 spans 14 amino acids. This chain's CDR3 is CASSVGVSGNTIYF. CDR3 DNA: TGTGCCAGCAGCGTAGGAGTCTCTGGAAACACCATATATTTT.

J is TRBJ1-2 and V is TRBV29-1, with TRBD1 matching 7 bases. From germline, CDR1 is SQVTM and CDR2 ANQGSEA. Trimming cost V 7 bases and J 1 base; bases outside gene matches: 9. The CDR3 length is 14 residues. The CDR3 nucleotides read TGCAGCGCCGTGGGAAGGGGGCTTAACTATGGCTACACCTTC. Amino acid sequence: CSAVGRGLNYGYTF.

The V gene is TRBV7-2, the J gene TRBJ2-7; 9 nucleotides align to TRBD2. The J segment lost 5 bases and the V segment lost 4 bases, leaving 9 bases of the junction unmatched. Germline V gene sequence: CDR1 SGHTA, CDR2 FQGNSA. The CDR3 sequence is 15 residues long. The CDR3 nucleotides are TGTGCCAGCAGCTCTCCGGGACTAGCTCGAAACGAGCAGTACTTC. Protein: CASSSPGLARNEQYF.

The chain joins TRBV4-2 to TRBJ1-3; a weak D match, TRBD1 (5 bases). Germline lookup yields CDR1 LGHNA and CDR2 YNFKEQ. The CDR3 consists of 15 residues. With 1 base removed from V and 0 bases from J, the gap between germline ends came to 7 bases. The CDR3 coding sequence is TGTGCCAGCAGCCAAGGGGGGAACTCTGGAAACACCATATATTTT. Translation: CASSQGGNSGNTIYF.

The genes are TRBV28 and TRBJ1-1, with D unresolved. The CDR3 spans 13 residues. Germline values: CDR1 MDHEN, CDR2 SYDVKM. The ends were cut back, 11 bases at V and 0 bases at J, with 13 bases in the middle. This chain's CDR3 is CAARTGLNTEAFF. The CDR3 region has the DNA TGTGCCGCTCGGACCGGACTGAACACTGAAGCTTTCTTT.

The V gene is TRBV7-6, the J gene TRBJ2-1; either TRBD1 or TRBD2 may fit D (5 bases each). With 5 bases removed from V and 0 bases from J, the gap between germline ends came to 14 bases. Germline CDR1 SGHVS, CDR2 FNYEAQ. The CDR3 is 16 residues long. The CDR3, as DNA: TGTGCCAGCAGCCCCAAGTGGGGGAGCTCCTACAATGAGCAGTTCTTC. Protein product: CASSPKWGSSYNEQFF.

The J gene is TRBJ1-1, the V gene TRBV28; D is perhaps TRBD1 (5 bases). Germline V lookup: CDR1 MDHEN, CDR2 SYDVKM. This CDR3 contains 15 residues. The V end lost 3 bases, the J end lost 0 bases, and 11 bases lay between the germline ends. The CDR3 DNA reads TGTGCCAGCAGTTTGCGGGGGGAGGTGAACACTGAAGCTTTCTTT. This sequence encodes CASSLRGEVNTEAFF.